This T cell receptor beta chain was obtained from a study of T cell responses to AZD1222 COVID-19 vaccine. Profiling relied on immunoSEQ multiplex PCR, and the TCRdb table lists in-frame clones only, not all of them. The repertoire consists of about 140,000 clones, with 92% occurring once and the leading ten covering 3.1%. This sequence originates from an adult in good health. This sample comprised peripheral blood, obtained on day 0 of AZD1222 vaccination.

The CDR3 DNA sequence: TGTGCCAGCACCCCACGACTTATCGGGAGATATGAGCAGTACTTC. Translating it yields CASTPRLIGRYEQYF. The gene calls are TRBV28 and TRBJ2-7; tentatively, D is TRBD2 (6 bases). Trimming took off 7 bases at V and 7 bases at J, with 23 bases between the two ends. The CDR3 consists of 15 residues. Germline lookup yields CDR1 MDHEN and CDR2 SYDVKM.